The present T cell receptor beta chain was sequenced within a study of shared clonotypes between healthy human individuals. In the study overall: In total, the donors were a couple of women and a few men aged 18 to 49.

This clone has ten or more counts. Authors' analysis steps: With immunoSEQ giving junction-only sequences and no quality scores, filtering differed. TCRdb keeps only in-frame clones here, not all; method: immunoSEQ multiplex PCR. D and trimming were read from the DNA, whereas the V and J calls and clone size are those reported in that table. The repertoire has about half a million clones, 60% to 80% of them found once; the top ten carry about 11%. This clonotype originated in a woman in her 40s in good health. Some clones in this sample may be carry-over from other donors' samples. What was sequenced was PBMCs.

CDR3 amino acids: CASSPRTGCAHEQYF. CDR3 DNA sequence: TGCGCCAGCAGCCCAAGGACAGGTTGCGCCCACGAGCAGTACTTC. V is TRBV23-1 and J is TRBJ2-7; the match to TRBD1 covers 7 bases. TRBV23-1 carries the ORF label, with uncertain function. This CDR3 has 15 residues. V shed 6 bases, J shed 5 bases, and the junction held 13 bases outside the gene matches.